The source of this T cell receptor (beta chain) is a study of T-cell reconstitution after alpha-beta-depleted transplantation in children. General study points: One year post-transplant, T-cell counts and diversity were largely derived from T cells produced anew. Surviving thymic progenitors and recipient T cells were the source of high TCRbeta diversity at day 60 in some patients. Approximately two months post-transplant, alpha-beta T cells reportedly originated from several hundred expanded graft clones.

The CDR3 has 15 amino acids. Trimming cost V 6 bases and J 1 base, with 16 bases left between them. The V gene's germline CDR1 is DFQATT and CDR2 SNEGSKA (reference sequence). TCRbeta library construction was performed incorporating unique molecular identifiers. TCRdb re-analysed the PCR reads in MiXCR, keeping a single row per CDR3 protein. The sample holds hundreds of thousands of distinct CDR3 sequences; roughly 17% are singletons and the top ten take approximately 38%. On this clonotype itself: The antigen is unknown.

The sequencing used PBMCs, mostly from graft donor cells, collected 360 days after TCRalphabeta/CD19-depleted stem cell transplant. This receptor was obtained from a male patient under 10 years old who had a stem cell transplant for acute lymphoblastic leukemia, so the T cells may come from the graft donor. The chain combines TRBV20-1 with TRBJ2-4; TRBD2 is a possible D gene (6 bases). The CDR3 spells CSASPTSLAKNIQYF. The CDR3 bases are TGCAGTGCCAGCCCGACTAGTCTGGCCAAAAACATTCAGTACTTC.